This TCR beta chain was sequenced for a study of blood T cells in healthy people across ages. Study-level results: Across samples, TCR beta diversity tracked strongly with naive T cell percentage.

It was with a sample-barcoded 5' primer and a J-beta primer mix that a second PCR of roughly 6 to 12 cycles was run. TCRdb re-analysed the 5' RACE reads in MiXCR, keeping a single row per CDR3 protein. The table has 1.5 million to 2 million distinct CDR3 sequences, 49% seen once; the top ten hold less than 2.5%. Unmatched junction bases numbered 11, after V lost 6 bases and J lost 2 bases. The CDR3 length is 18 residues. The germline gives CDR1 SEHNR, CDR2 FQNEAQ (reference sequence). The table lists this clonotype with a few counts. Antigen: not known. Sequenced input: blood. V and J are TRBV7-9 and TRBJ2-1; the match to TRBD2 covers 12 bases. The sequence derives from a woman aged 40 to 50 in good health. The CDR3 coding sequence is TGTGCCAGCAGACCTCAAGAACTAGCGGGGGGCCCCTACAATGAGCAGTTCTTC. Translated, it gives CASRPQELAGGPYNEQFF.